This T cell receptor (beta chain) was recovered during a study of T-cell memory formation after mild COVID-19. Findings and limits, study-wide: Memory sampled before infection contained some responding clones, suggesting cross-reactive memory joined. Clones from the second wave (peaking day 37) had unconfirmed SARS-CoV-2 specificity.

In germline, CDR1 is DFQATT, CDR2 SNEGSKA (reference sequence). This CDR3 comprises 15 residues. V was clipped by 1 base and J by 4 bases; unmatched bases: 6. With respect to this clonotype: Its antigen is undetermined.

Libraries for TCRalpha and TCRbeta carried sample barcodes and unique molecular identifiers via 5'RACE. From the 5' RACE reads, TCRdb called clonotypes with MiXCR, one entry per CDR3 protein. The data contain around 440,000 distinct CDR3 sequences, 15% to 20% of them seen just once; the ten biggest clones take up 9% to 15%. The TCR comes from an adult woman who had mild COVID-19 (a few samples of this study predate the infection). Cell type and time point are not known. The sample was PBMCs or a T cell subset sorted from them (not recorded which). J is TRBJ2-3 and V is TRBV20-1; 9 bases fit TRBD2. CDR3 sequence (DNA): TGCAGTGCTAGAGTAGCGGGAGTAGGACCAGATACGCAGTATTTT. Its translation: CSARVAGVGPDTQYF.